A selection of T cell receptor beta chains follows, all from one sample in a study of T cell responses to AZD1222 COVID-19 vaccine. Assay: immunoSEQ multiplex PCR; the TCRdb copy retains only in-frame clones and omits some. The sample includes approximately 130,000 clones, about 89% seen only once; the top ten take approximately 5.9%. Sequenced here: peripheral blood, sampled on day 0 of AZD1222 vaccination. The receptors come from an adult in good health. The CDR3 runs from the conserved cysteine through the conserved F or W. Each record gives: clone size, D gene, J gene, V gene, CDR3 protein, CDR3 DNA. The D gene is left open where the match is weak. Size is omitted from some rows. Given values are once, few, many or a class for expanded clones.

. . TRBJ1-4 TRBV6-6 CASSYSSSLDEKLFF TGTGCCAGCAGTTACTCTTCCAGCCTAGATGAAAAACTGTTTTTT
. . TRBJ1-3 TRBV10-3 CAISRDRDSGNTIYF TGTGCCATCAGTCGGGACCGAGACTCTGGAAACACCATATATTTT
. . TRBJ1-5 TRBV15 CATSRNTDGGNQPQHF TGTGCCACCAGCAGGAATACCGACGGGGGCAATCAGCCCCAGCATTTT
. . TRBJ2-2 TRBV3-1/TRBV3-2 CASSPIGRLGGNTGELFF TGTGCCAGCAGCCCCATCGGCCGCTTGGGGGGGAACACCGGGGAGCTGTTTTTT
. TRBD1 TRBJ1-2 TRBV7-2 CASSPRTGGGYGYTF TGTGCCAGCAGCCCCCGGACAGGGGGCGGCTATGGCTACACCTTC
. . TRBJ2-7 TRBV11-2 CASSSLLSLGEQYF TGTGCCAGCAGCTCACTATTAAGCCTTGGCGAGCAGTACTTC
. . TRBJ1-1 TRBV5-8 CASSFRGGGTEAFF TGTGCCAGCAGCTTTCGGGGAGGAGGCACTGAAGCTTTCTTT
. TRBD1 TRBJ2-2 TRBV19 CASSIGQGPGELFF TGTGCCAGTAGTATAGGACAGGGCCCCGGGGAGCTGTTTTTT
. . TRBJ1-1 TRBV12-5 CASGLMDTEAFF TGTGCTAGTGGTTTGATGGACACTGAAGCTTTCTTT
. . TRBJ2-1 TRBV3-1/TRBV3-2 CASSPTQSEQFF TGTGCCAGCAGCCCGACACAAAGCGAGCAGTTCTTC
once . TRBJ1-5 TRBV19 CASSIGQGNQPQHF TGTGCCAGTAGTATAGGGCAGGGTAATCAGCCCCAGCATTTT
. TRBD1 TRBJ2-3 TRBV27 CASSQTRTGVVGTDTQYF TGTGCCAGCAGCCAGACAAGAACAGGGGTAGTTGGCACAGATACGCAGTATTTT
. . TRBJ2-4 TRBV28 CASSQSPVKNIQYF TGTGCCAGCAGTCAGAGCCCCGTCAAAAACATTCAGTACTTC
. . TRBJ1-4 TRBV28 CASSFPRGSSDNEKLFF TGTGCCAGCAGTTTCCCTCGAGGGAGCTCTGATAATGAAAAACTGTTTTTT
. . TRBJ1-2 TRBV5-4 CASSLDRDYGYTF TGTGCCAGCAGCTTGGACAGGGACTATGGCTACACCTTC
. . TRBJ1-4 TRBV6-5 CASSLRVSQKLFF TGTGCCAGCAGTTTGCGGGTTTCCCAAAAACTGTTTTTT
. . TRBJ2-1 TRBV7-3 CASSPPGNEQFF TGTGCCAGCAGCCCACCCGGGAATGAGCAGTTCTTC
. . TRBJ2-6 TRBV9 CASGGTSGANVLTF TGTGCCAGCGGCGGGACCTCTGGGGCCAACGTCCTGACTTTC
few . TRBJ1-2 TRBV29-1 CSVSWTVRGDGYTF TGCAGCGTTTCCTGGACCGTCCGCGGAGATGGCTACACCTTC
. TRBD2 TRBJ2-2 TRBV9 CASSQAGGPPGELFF TGTGCCAGCAGCCAAGCGGGAGGGCCGCCCGGGGAGCTGTTTTTT
. . TRBJ1-3 TRBV14 CASSQQGLAGNTIYF TGTGCCAGCAGCCAACAGGGGTTGGCTGGAAACACCATATATTTT
. . TRBJ2-7 TRBV19 CASKATGPYEQYF TGTGCCAGTAAAGCTACAGGGCCCTACGAGCAGTACTTC
. TRBD1 TRBJ1-2 TRBV6-5 CASTDRVGGYTF TGTGCCAGCACAGACAGGGTAGGCGGCTACACCTTC
once . TRBJ1-2 TRBV12-3/TRBV12-4 CASRREAGGYTF TGTGCCAGCAGGCGGGAAGCTGGGGGCTACACCTTC
. TRBD1 TRBJ1-4 TRBV10-2 CASSEPRGPDNEKLFF TGCGCCAGCAGTGAGCCCAGGGGGCCGGATAATGAAAAACTGTTTTTT
once TRBD1 TRBJ1-1 TRBV10-2 CASSEAPGGAGTEAFF TGCGCCAGCAGTGAGGCACCAGGGGGCGCAGGCACTGAAGCTTTCTTT
once . TRBJ1-5 TRBV25-1 CASSEYGQPQHF TGTGCCAGCAGTGAATATGGTCAGCCCCAGCATTTT
. TRBD1 TRBJ1-4 TRBV6-5 CASSLTGEGEKLFF TGTGCCAGCAGCTTGACAGGGGAGGGTGAAAAACTGTTTTTT
. TRBD2 TRBJ2-3 TRBV7-9 CASSLLAGSTDTQYF TGTGCCAGCAGCTTGCTAGCGGGGTCCACAGATACGCAGTATTTT
. . TRBJ1-5 TRBV10-2 CASSMAGTSNQPQHF TGCGCCAGCAGTATGGCAGGGACGAGCAATCAGCCCCAGCATTTT
. . TRBJ2-7 TRBV5-1 CASSLDSSPYEQYF TGCGCCAGCAGCTTGGATAGCAGCCCCTACGAGCAGTACTTC
. TRBD1 TRBJ1-6 TRBV19 CASSTHRGDSPLHF TGTGCCAGTAGTACCCACAGGGGTGATTCACCCCTCCACTTT
. . TRBJ2-3 TRBV2 CASSQRGVPINTDTQYF TGTGCCAGCAGCCAGAGAGGGGTACCAATTAACACAGATACGCAGTATTTT
. TRBD1 TRBJ2-7 TRBV28 CASRPGTDYEQYF TGTGCCAGCAGACCCGGGACAGACTACGAGCAGTACTTC
. TRBD1 TRBJ1-1 TRBV7-3 CASSPGQGNTEAFF TGTGCCAGCAGCCCGGGACAGGGAAACACTGAAGCTTTCTTT
. TRBD2 TRBJ2-5 TRBV7-6 CASSLGAGTSSTETQYF TGTGCCAGCAGCTTAGGAGCTGGGACTAGCAGTACGGAGACCCAGTACTTC
. . TRBJ2-3 TRBV28 CASSLLRDSTDTQYF TGTGCCAGCAGTTTATTGCGAGATAGCACAGATACGCAGTATTTT
once . TRBJ1-4 TRBV9 CASSSRGFTNEKLFF TGTGCCAGCAGCTCCCGGGGGTTCACTAATGAAAAACTGTTTTTT
. TRBD1 TRBJ1-2 TRBV12-5 CASGLFQGEVVYGYTF TGTGCTAGTGGTTTGTTCCAGGGGGAGGTTGTGTATGGCTACACCTTC
. . TRBJ2-3 TRBV5-1 CASSLVTGAVDTQYF TGCGCCAGCAGCTTGGTAACGGGAGCGGTTGATACGCAGTATTTT
. . TRBJ1-5 TRBV11-2 CASSHEHNQPQHF TGTGCCAGCAGCCATGAACACAATCAGCCCCAGCATTTT
once TRBD2 TRBJ2-7 TRBV27 CASSYTGTSGRGAYEQYF TGTGCCAGCAGTTATACCGGGACTAGCGGGAGGGGGGCCTACGAGCAGTACTTC
. TRBD1 TRBJ1-4 TRBV11-2 CASSAGTGGSLREKLFF TGTGCCAGCAGCGCCGGGACAGGGGGCAGCTTAAGGGAAAAACTGTTTTTT
. TRBD2 TRBJ2-1 TRBV27 CASTGTSGRSPHNEQFF TGTGCCAGCACCGGGACTAGCGGGAGGTCCCCCCACAATGAGCAGTTCTTC
. TRBD2 TRBJ2-7 TRBV28 CASRLAGLYEQYF TGTGCCAGCAGGTTAGCGGGACTCTACGAGCAGTACTTC
. TRBD2 TRBJ2-5 TRBV28 CASSISGGQQETQYF TGTGCCAGCAGTATTAGCGGGGGGCAACAAGAGACCCAGTACTTC
. . TRBJ1-2 TRBV28 CASSLMGAKTF TGTGCCAGCAGTTTGATGGGCGCTAAGACCTTC